This TCR beta chain comes out of a study of vaccination and CD4 T cells after COVID-19. Study-wide findings and caveats: Early post-infection timepoints were not included, and relatively few convalescent patients were studied.

Note on this clonotype: The target antigen is unknown.

V was clipped by 4 bases and J by 5 bases; unmatched bases: 6. The CDR3 is made up of 16 amino acids. Per the germline V gene, CDR1 is SGHRS and CDR2 is YFSETQ. Treatment indicated: roughly 10-day PBMC culture with coronavirus spike peptide pools or control peptides (ViraFEST assay). According to the study, CD4+ T cells from the unexposed donor were gathered ahead of the COVID-19 pandemic (2011-2018). Sequencing of the DNA from cultured CD4+ T cells was carried out with the Oncomine TCR Beta short-read assay. Cultured CD4+ T cells were the source of extracted genomic DNA. TCRdb passed the PCR reads through MiXCR, listing each CDR3 protein once. The sample carries around 10,000 distinct CDR3 sequences, around 30% recorded once.

The specimen sequenced was CD4+ T cells from blood, cultured in vitro. The V gene is TRBV5-1, the J gene TRBJ2-5; 15 bases line up with TRBD2. The origin of this receptor is a human donor in good health. The CDR3 loop reads CASSPGTSGRFETQYF. CDR3 nucleotide sequence: TGCGCCAGCAGCCCGGGGACTAGCGGGAGGTTCGAGACCCAGTACTTC.